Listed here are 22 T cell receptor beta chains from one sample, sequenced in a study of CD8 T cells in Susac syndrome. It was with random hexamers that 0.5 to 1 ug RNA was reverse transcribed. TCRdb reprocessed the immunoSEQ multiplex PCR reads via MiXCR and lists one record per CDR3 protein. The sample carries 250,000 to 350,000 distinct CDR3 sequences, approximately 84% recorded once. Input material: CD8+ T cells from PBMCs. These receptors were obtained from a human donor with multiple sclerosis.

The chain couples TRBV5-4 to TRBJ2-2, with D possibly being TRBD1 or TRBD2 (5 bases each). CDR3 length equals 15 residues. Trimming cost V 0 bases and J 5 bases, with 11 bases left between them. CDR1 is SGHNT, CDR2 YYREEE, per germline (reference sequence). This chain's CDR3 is CASSLGGDGTGELFF. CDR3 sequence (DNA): TGTGCCAGCAGCTTGGGAGGGGATGGTACCGGGGAGCTGTTTTTT.

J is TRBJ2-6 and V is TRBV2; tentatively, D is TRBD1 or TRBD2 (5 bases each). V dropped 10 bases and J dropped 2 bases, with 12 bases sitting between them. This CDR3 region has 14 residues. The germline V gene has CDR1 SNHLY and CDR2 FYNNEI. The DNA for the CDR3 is TGTGCCACCCCCGGGGCAACTGGGGCCAACGTCCTGACTTTC. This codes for CATPGATGANVLTF.

The CDR3: CASSPGPNNNEQFF. The CDR3 DNA reads TGTGCCAGCAGCCCAGGGCCCAACAACAATGAGCAGTTCTTC. The rearrangement links TRBV12-3 or TRBV12-4 to TRBJ2-1, with a possible D match to TRBD1 (5 bases). The CDR3 is 14 amino acids. Trimming took off 6 bases at V and 5 bases at J, with 14 bases between the two ends.

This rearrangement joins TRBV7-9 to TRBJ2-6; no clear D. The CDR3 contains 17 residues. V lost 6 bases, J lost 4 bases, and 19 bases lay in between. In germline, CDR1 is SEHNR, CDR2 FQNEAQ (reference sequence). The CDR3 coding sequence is TGTGCCAGCAGTCCTACCAAAGGATCGTGGGGGGCCAACGTCCTGACTTTC. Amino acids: CASSPTKGSWGANVLTF.

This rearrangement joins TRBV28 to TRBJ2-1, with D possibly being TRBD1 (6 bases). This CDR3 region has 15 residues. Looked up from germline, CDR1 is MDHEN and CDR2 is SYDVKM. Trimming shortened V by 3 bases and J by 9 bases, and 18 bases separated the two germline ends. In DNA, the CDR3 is TGTGCCAGCAGTTTTTGGGAGTCGGGGACAAGTGAGCAGTTCTTC. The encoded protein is CASSFWESGTSEQFF.

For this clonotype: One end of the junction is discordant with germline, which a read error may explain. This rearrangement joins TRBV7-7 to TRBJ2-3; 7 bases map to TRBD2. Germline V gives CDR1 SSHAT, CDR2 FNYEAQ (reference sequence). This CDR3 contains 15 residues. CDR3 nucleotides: TGTGCTAGCAGCTTGATGGGGGAGCGGGGAGATACGCAGTATTTT. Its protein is CASSLMGERGDTQYF.

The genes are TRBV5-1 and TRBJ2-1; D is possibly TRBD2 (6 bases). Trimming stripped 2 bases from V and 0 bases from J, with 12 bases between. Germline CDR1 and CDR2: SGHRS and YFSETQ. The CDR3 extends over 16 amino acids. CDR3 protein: CASSFSAGPSYNEQFF. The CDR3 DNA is TGCGCCAGCAGCTTCTCGGCGGGGCCCTCCTACAATGAGCAGTTCTTC. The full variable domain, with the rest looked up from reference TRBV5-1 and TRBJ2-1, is KAGVTQTPRYLIKTRGQQVTLSCSPISGHRSVSWYQQTPGQGLQFLFEYFSETQRNKGNFPGRFSGRQFSNSRSEMNVSTLELGDSALYLCASSFSAGPSYNEQFFGPGTRLTVL.

DNA of the CDR3: TGTGCCAGCAGCGTAGGTTTCAGCGGGAGGAGCGCAGATACGCAGTATTTT. This gives the protein CASSVGFSGRSADTQYF. This sequence joins TRBV9 and TRBJ2-3; TRBD2 matches 9 bases. From germline, CDR1 is SGDLS and CDR2 YYNGEE. There are 17 residues in the CDR3. V shed 0 bases and J 4 bases; nucleotides not matched to a gene: 9.

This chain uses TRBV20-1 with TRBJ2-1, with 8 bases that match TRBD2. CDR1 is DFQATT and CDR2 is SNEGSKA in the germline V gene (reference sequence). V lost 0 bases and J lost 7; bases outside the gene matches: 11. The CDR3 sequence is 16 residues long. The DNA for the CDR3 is TGCAGTGCTAGAGATTCTAGCGGGCTTTCCGGGAATGAGCAGTTCTTC. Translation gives CSARDSSGLSGNEQFF.

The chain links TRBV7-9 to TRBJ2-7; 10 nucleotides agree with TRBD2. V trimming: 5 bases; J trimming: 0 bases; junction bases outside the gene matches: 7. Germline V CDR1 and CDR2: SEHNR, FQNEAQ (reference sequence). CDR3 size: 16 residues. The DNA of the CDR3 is TGTGCCAGCAGCACCTCGACTAGCGGGTACTCCTACGAGCAGTACTTC. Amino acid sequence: CASSTSTSGYSYEQYF.

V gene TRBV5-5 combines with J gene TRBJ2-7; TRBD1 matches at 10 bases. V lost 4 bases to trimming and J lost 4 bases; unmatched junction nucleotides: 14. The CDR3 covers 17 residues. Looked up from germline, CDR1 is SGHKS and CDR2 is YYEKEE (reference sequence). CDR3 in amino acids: CASSHKRQGAMNYEQYF. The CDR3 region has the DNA TGTGCCAGCAGCCACAAACGACAGGGGGCGATGAATTACGAGCAGTACTTC.

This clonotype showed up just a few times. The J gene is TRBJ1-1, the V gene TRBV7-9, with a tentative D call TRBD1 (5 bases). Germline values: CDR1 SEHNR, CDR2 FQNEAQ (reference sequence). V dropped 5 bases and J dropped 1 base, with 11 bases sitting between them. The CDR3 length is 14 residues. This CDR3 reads CASSPVQGNTEAFF. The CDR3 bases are TGTGCCAGCAGCCCCGTCCAGGGGAACACTGAAGCTTTCTTT.

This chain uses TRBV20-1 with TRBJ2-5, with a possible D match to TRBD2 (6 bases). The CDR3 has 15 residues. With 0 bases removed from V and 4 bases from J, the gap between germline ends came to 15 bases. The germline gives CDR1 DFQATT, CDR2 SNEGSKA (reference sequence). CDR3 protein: CSARDLRGLGETQYF. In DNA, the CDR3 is TGCAGTGCTAGAGATTTGCGGGGATTAGGAGAGACCCAGTACTTC.

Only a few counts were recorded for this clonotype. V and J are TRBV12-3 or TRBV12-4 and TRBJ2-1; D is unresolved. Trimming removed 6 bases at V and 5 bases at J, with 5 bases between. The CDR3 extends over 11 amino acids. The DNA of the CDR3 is TGTGCCAGCAGGCTCAACAATGAGCAGTTCTTC. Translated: CASRLNNEQFF.

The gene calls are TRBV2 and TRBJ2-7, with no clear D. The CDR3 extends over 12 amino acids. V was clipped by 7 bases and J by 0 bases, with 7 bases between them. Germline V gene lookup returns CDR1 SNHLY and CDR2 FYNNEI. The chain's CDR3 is CASTGPSYEQYF. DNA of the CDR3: TGTGCCAGCACCGGACCCTCCTACGAGCAGTACTTC.

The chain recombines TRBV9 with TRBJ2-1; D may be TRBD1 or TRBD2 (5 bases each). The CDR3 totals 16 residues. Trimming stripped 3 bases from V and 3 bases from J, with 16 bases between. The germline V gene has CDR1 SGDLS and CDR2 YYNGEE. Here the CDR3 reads CASSALGDAFYNEQFF. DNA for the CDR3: TGTGCCAGCAGCGCCTTGGGGGACGCCTTCTACAATGAGCAGTTCTTC.

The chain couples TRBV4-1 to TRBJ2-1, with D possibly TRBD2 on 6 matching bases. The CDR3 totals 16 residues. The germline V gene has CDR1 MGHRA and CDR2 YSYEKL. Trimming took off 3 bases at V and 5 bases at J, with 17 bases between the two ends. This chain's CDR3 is CASSQAGGRRDNEQFF. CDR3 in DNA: TGCGCCAGCAGCCAGGCTGGGGGGAGGAGGGACAATGAGCAGTTCTTC.

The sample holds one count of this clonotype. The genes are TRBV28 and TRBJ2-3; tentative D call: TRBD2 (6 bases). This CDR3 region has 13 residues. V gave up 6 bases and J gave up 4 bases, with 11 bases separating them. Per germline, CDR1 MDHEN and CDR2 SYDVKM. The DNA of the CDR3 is TGTGCCAGCAGCTTAGCGGAGGCAGATACGCAGTATTTT. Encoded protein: CASSLAEADTQYF.

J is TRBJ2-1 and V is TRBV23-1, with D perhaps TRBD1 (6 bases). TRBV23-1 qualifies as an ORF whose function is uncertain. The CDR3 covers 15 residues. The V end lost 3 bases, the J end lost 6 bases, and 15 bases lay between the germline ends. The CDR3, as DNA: TGCGCCAGCAGTCATGACAGGACCCCCTGCAATGAGCAGTTCTTC. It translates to CASSHDRTPCNEQFF.

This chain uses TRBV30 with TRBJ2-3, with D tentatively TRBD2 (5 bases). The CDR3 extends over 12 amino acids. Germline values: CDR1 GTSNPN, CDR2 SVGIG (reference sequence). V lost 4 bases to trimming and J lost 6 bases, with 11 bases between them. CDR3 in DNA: TGTGCCTGGACGGAGGCCCGGGATACGCAGTATTTT. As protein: CAWTEARDTQYF. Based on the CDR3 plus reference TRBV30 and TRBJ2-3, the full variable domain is SQTIHQWPATLVQPVGSPLSLECTVEGTSNPNLYWYRQAAGRGLQLLFYSVGIGQISSEVPQNLSASRPQDRQFILSSKKLLLSDSGFYLCAWTEARDTQYFGPGTRLTVL.

The DNA of the CDR3 is TGTGCCAGCACCGAGTTGGGGACTAGCGAGTACAATGAGCAGTTCTTC. Protein: CASTELGTSEYNEQFF. This chain uses TRBV28 with TRBJ2-1; 10 nucleotides match TRBD2. The V gene end was trimmed by 7 bases and the J gene end by 4 bases; junction bases not matched to a gene: 10. Per germline, CDR1 MDHEN and CDR2 SYDVKM. The length of the CDR3 is 16 residues.

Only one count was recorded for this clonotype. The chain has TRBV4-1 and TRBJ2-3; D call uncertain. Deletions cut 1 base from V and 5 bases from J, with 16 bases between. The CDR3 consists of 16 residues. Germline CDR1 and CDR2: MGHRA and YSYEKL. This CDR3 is CASSQVRTFLLDTQYF. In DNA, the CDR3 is TGCGCCAGCAGCCAAGTTCGGACCTTCCTCCTAGATACGCAGTATTTT.